This TCR beta chain was identified in a study of OX40 agonist ivuxolimab in advanced cancers. Study overall: Cancers in dose escalation were hepatocellular, melanoma, renal cell and head and neck.

Data came from immunoSEQ multiplex PCR; TCRdb stores just in-frame clones and leaves some out. The sample lists about 96,000 clones; 80% to 95% were seen once. Autoimmune disease history or systemic immunosuppression meant exclusion. Losses at the gene ends were 3 bases for V and 2 bases for J; bases not matched to a gene: 1. This CDR3 is built from 14 residues. Germline lookup yields CDR1 SGHAT and CDR2 FQDESV (reference sequence). The chain recombines TRBV11-1 with TRBJ2-3; 8 nucleotides line up with TRBD2. This clonotype was obtained from an adult with an advanced solid tumor such as melanoma, head and neck, liver or kidney cancer. The source material was CD4+ or CD8+ T cells sorted from blood, sampled in a trial of the OX40 agonist ivuxolimab. This CDR3 is CASSFSGDTDTQYF. As DNA, the CDR3 is TGTGCCAGCAGCTTTAGCGGGGACACAGATACGCAGTATTTT. Full variable domain (rest looked up from reference TRBV11-1 and TRBJ2-3): EAEVAQSPRYKITEKSQAVAFWCDPISGHATLYWYRQILGQGPELLVQFQDESVVDDSQLPKDRFSAERLKGVDSTLKIQPAELGDSAMYLCASSFSGDTDTQYFGPGTRLTVL.